The 23 T cell receptor beta chains presented below share a single source sample, sequenced in a study of blood T cell repertoires in COVID-19. Assay: immunoSEQ multiplex PCR; the TCRdb copy retains only in-frame clones and omits some. Counted here are 80,000 to 100,000 clones, 87% occurring once; the ten biggest clones make up about 20%. The material sequenced was peripheral blood. The receptor source for this set is a human donor in a cohort sampled during active COVID-19.

The chain couples TRBV29-1 to TRBJ1-2, with D perhaps matching TRBD1 (5 bases). Germline loops: CDR1 SQVTM, CDR2 ANQGSEA. The CDR3 runs 14 residues. Trimming removed 3 bases at V and 2 bases at J, with 13 bases between. The CDR3, as DNA: TGCAGCGTTGACGGTACGCAGGGAAACTATGGCTACACCTTC. Translation gives CSVDGTQGNYGYTF.

V gene TRBV27 combines with J gene TRBJ2-7, with D possibly being TRBD2 (6 bases). The CDR3 runs 15 residues. Germline V CDR1 and CDR2: MNHEY, SMNVEV (reference sequence). Trimming took off 5 bases at V and 5 bases at J, with 19 bases between the two ends. CDR3 sequence: CASSGRFLGIHEQYF. DNA for the CDR3: TGTGCCAGCAGTGGGAGGTTTTTGGGTATCCACGAGCAGTACTTC.

The chain couples TRBV7-9 to TRBJ1-2; D possibly corresponds to TRBD1 (5 bases). CDR1 is SEHNR and CDR2 is FQNEAQ in the germline V gene (reference sequence). The ends were cut back, 2 bases at V and 2 bases at J, with 15 bases in the middle. The length of the CDR3 is 16 residues. The CDR3 DNA follows: TGTGCCAGCAGCTTAAATGACGGGGGGATCAACTATGGCTACACCTTC. It encodes CASSLNDGGINYGYTF. Complete variable domain (other parts from reference TRBV7-9 and TRBJ1-2): DTGVSQNPRHKITKRGQNVTFRCDPISEHNRLYWYRQTLGQGPEFLTYFQNEAQLEKSRLLSDRFSAERPKGSFSTLEIQRTEQGDSAMYLCASSLNDGGINYGYTFGSGTRLTVV.

The V and J genes are TRBV19 and TRBJ2-5; 8 bases are a match to TRBD1. V trimming: 6 bases; J trimming: 4 bases; junction bases outside the gene matches: 4. Germline values: CDR1 LNHDA, CDR2 SQIVND (reference sequence). The length of the CDR3 is 13 residues. This CDR3 is CASRQGTGETQYF. CDR3 coding DNA: TGTGCCAGTAGACAAGGGACAGGAGAGACCCAGTACTTC.

This chain links TRBV6-5 with TRBJ2-7, with D perhaps TRBD1 (5 bases). The CDR3 has 15 residues. Trimming pared 4 bases from V and 0 bases from J, leaving 13 bases between. Germline lookup yields CDR1 MNHEY and CDR2 SVGAGI. DNA of the CDR3: TGTGCCAGCAGTTTCACGCAGGGCCGCTCCTACGAGCAGTACTTC. Its protein is CASSFTQGRSYEQYF.

The chain couples TRBV9 to TRBJ2-5, with TRBD2 matching over 16 bases. The CDR3 covers 16 residues. V shed 4 bases, J shed 5 bases, and the junction held 5 bases outside the gene matches. Germline-derived CDR1 and CDR2 are SGDLS and YYNGEE. DNA for the CDR3: TGTGCCAGCAGCATGGGGACTAGCGGGAGGGAGGAGACCCAGTACTTC. Its translation: CASSMGTSGREETQYF. The variable domain in full, completed from reference TRBV9 and TRBJ2-5, reads DSGVTQTPKHLITATGQRVTLRCSPRSGDLSVYWYQQSLDQGLQFLIQYYNGEERAKGNILERFSAQQFPDLHSELNLSSLELGDSALYFCASSMGTSGREETQYFGPGTRLLVL.

This chain joins TRBV19 and TRBJ1-2; the match to TRBD1 covers 9 bases. This CDR3 spans 13 amino acids. The germline V gene has CDR1 LNHDA and CDR2 SQIVND (reference sequence). The trim removed 10 bases at V and 4 bases at J, leaving 7 bases unmatched. DNA for the CDR3: TGTGCCACCGGGGACAGGGACTCCTATGGCTACACCTTC. Its translation: CATGDRDSYGYTF.

V gene TRBV5-6 combines with J gene TRBJ2-1; 10 nucleotides match TRBD2. This CDR3 spans 16 amino acids. The V gene end was trimmed by 4 bases and the J gene end by 3 bases; junction bases not matched to a gene: 7. From germline, CDR1 is SGHDT and CDR2 YYEEEE. CDR3 nucleotide sequence: TGTGCCAGCAGCCTGCGGACTAGCGGAAGCTACAATGAGCAGTTCTTC. Amino acids: CASSLRTSGSYNEQFF.

The gene calls are TRBV7-8 and TRBJ2-7, with TRBD2 identical over 7 bases. Germline V lookup: CDR1 SGHVS, CDR2 FQNEAQ. With 5 bases clipped from V and 5 bases from J, the junction kept 9 bases outside the gene matches. The CDR3 runs 14 residues. For the CDR3, the DNA is TGTGCCAGCAGCCCCCTGGGGAGGGTGGACGAGCAGTACTTC. It encodes CASSPLGRVDEQYF.

This clone appeared once. The chain recombines TRBV27 with TRBJ2-5; 7 nucleotides match TRBD2. This CDR3 comprises 14 residues. The germline V gene has CDR1 MNHEY and CDR2 SMNVEV (reference sequence). V lost 5 bases to trimming and J lost 5 bases; unmatched junction nucleotides: 8. For the CDR3, the DNA is TGTGCCAGCAGTGGACTAGGGGTCATGGAGACCCAGTACTTC. Translating it yields CASSGLGVMETQYF.

The gene calls are TRBV3-1 (or the pseudogene TRBV3-2) and TRBJ1-2; D perhaps matches TRBD1 (5 bases). The V and J ends lost 4 bases and 2 bases respectively, with 20 bases between them. This CDR3 comprises 17 residues. Germline V gene lookup returns CDR1 LGHDT and CDR2 YNNKEL (reference sequence). The CDR3 loop reads CASSPESAPGENYGYTF. Here the CDR3 DNA reads TGTGCCAGCAGCCCCGAGTCCGCGCCGGGGGAGAACTATGGCTACACCTTC.

This sequence joins TRBV5-1 and TRBJ1-1, with a weak D call TRBD1 (6 bases). CDR1 and CDR2 from the germline V gene are SGHRS and YFSETQ. The germline V and J ends were trimmed by 2 bases and 3 bases, with 17 bases remaining between them. The CDR3 has 16 residues. In nucleotides, the CDR3 is TGCGCCAGCAGCTTACCCAAGGGGGGGCTCGACACTGAAGCTTTCTTT. Amino acid sequence: CASSLPKGGLDTEAFF.

This sequence joins TRBV5-1 and TRBJ2-2; 8 bases line up with TRBD1. Germline CDR1 and CDR2: SGHRS and YFSETQ. The CDR3 covers 16 residues. J was trimmed by 7 bases and V by 0 bases; bases with no gene match: 8. CDR3 loop: CASSLVSQGAGGELFF. The CDR3, as DNA: TGCGCCAGCAGCTTGGTTAGCCAGGGGGCTGGCGGGGAGCTGTTTTTT.

This chain links TRBV7-8 with TRBJ1-1, with D perhaps TRBD1 (6 bases). Trimming took 4 bases from V and 2 from J, leaving 23 bases between them. The V gene's germline CDR1 is SGHVS and CDR2 FQNEAQ. CDR3 length: 18 amino acids. The CDR3 DNA is TGTGCCAGCAGCTCTCGTTCCCTGGCGGGGGCGGCAAACACTGAAGCTTTCTTT. This codes for CASSSRSLAGAANTEAFF.

The chain links TRBV10-3 to TRBJ1-3; TRBD1 matches 9 bases. This CDR3 is built from 13 residues. J gave up 4 bases and V 10 bases, and 5 bases lay outside the gene matches. Germline V gives CDR1 ENHRY, CDR2 SYGVKD. The CDR3 is CATTDRGGNTIYF. CDR3 in DNA: TGTGCCACTACGGACAGGGGAGGAAACACCATATATTTT.

This clone was picked up a small number of times. This rearrangement joins TRBV6-5 to TRBJ1-3; 9 nucleotides line up with TRBD1. The germline CDR1 and CDR2 sequences are MNHEY and SVGAGI. The CDR3 totals 15 residues. V shed 6 bases and J 4 bases; nucleotides not matched to a gene: 7. Here the CDR3 DNA reads TGTGCCAGCAGCCGGGACAGGGATCAAGGAAACACCATATATTTT. It yields the protein CASSRDRDQGNTIYF.

This chain joins TRBV11-3 and TRBJ2-1; 14 nucleotides line up with TRBD2. Germline CDR1 and CDR2: SGHNT and YENEEA. Unmatched junction bases numbered 7, after V lost 5 bases and J lost 13 bases. CDR3 length: 14 amino acids. The CDR3 coding sequence is TGTGCCAGCAGCGCGGGACTAGCGGGAGAGACCCAGTTCTTC. Amino acids: CASSAGLAGETQFF.

For the CDR3, the DNA is TGTGCCAGCAGCGGAGGGACTAGCGGAAGCTCCTACGAGCAGTACTTC. This encodes CASSGGTSGSSYEQYF. The chain uses TRBV5-4 and TRBJ2-7; 11 bases agree with TRBD2. The germline gives CDR1 SGHNT, CDR2 YYREEE (reference sequence). The CDR3 loop spans 16 amino acids. Losses at the gene ends were 4 bases for V and 0 bases for J; bases not matched to a gene: 6. The variable domain in full, with the rest retrieved from reference TRBV5-4 and TRBJ2-7, is ETGVTQSPTHLIKTRGQQVTLRCSSQSGHNTVSWYQQALGQGPQFIFQYYREEENGRGNFPPRFSGLQFPNYSSELNVNALELDDSALYLCASSGGTSGSSYEQYFGPGTRLTVT.

The gene calls are TRBV7-8 and TRBJ1-2; 9 positions agree with TRBD1. Per the germline V gene, CDR1 is SGHVS and CDR2 is FQNEAQ. The V segment lost 1 base and the J segment 4 bases; nucleotides outside the gene matches: 7. The length of the CDR3 is 16 residues. CDR3 bases: TGTGCCAGCAGCTTAGTTTTCGGGACAGGGACCTATGGCTACACCTTC. As protein: CASSLVFGTGTYGYTF.

The chain carries TRBV6-1 and TRBJ1-2, with TRBD1 matching over 8 bases. V lost 3 bases to trimming and J lost 6 bases; unmatched junction nucleotides: 9. The CDR3 sequence is 15 residues long. Looked up from germline, CDR1 is MNHNS and CDR2 is SASEGT. The CDR3 sequence is CASSESTGEWNGYTF. The CDR3 coding sequence is TGTGCCAGCAGTGAGTCGACAGGGGAATGGAATGGCTACACCTTC.

The chain has TRBV5-5 and TRBJ1-2; the D is unclear. Per the germline V gene, CDR1 is SGHKS and CDR2 is YYEKEE (reference sequence). V dropped 1 base and J dropped 2 bases, with 6 bases sitting between them. The CDR3 consists of 13 residues. CDR3 amino acids: CASSLFRNYGYTF. CDR3 nucleotides: TGTGCCAGCAGCTTGTTCAGAAACTATGGCTACACCTTC. The whole variable domain, remainder taken from reference TRBV5-5 and TRBJ1-2, is DAGVTQSPTHLIKTRGQQVTLRCSPISGHKSVSWYQQVLGQGPQFIFQYYEKEERGRGNFPDRFSARQFPNYSSELNVNALLLGDSALYLCASSLFRNYGYTFGSGTRLTVV.

This clone was counted only a few times. The chain uses TRBV7-2 and TRBJ1-2; D gene unclear. Trimming removed 1 base at V and 4 bases at J, with 10 bases between. From germline, CDR1 is SGHTA and CDR2 FQGNSA. This CDR3 has 14 residues. The CDR3 reads CASSLGAGFYGYTF. Written as DNA, the CDR3 is TGTGCCAGCAGCTTAGGTGCGGGCTTCTATGGCTACACCTTC.

The chain is built from TRBV19 and TRBJ2-1; 7 bases are a match to TRBD2. From germline, CDR1 is LNHDA and CDR2 SQIVND (reference sequence). Trimming cost V 7 bases and J 9 bases; bases outside gene matches: 15. The CDR3 runs to 15 residues. Written as DNA, the CDR3 is TGTGCCAGTAATCGCGAAGGGACTACCTACGGTGAGCAGTTCTTC. Translated: CASNREGTTYGEQFF.